This note documents a single T cell receptor beta chain sequence. Its antigen is still unknown. This record belongs to a study of tumour-infiltrating T cells in Burkitt lymphoma. Study at large: The Burkitt lymphoma cohort spanned all epidemiological subtypes. Repertoire clonality predicted overall and progression-free survival.

Study observations and caveats: Many Burkitt lymphoma patients shared several public clonotypes.

TCRdb's copy holds only in-frame clones and misses some; the assay was immunoSEQ multiplex PCR. The table records about 4,000 clones, under 25% of them present only once. Trimming took 1 base from V and 6 from J; bases not matched to a gene: 2. Germline V gene lookup returns CDR1 SGHTA and CDR2 FQGNSA. The CDR3 loop spans 15 amino acids. The origin of this receptor is a human donor with Burkitt lymphoma. The sequencing input was tumor tissue. The rearrangement joins TRBV7-2 to TRBJ2-1; 11 bases fit TRBD2. CDR3 residues: CASSLGGLAANEQFF. CDR3 sequence (DNA): TGTGCCAGCAGCTTAGGGGGACTAGCGGCCAATGAGCAGTTCTTC. The whole variable domain, filled in from reference TRBV7-2 and TRBJ2-1, reads GAGVSQSPSNKVTEKGKDVELRCDPISGHTALYWYRQSLGQGLEFLIYFQGNSAPDKSGLPSDRFSAERTGGSVSTLTIQRTQQEDSAVYLCASSLGGLAANEQFFGPGTRLTVL.